This TCR beta chain was obtained from a study of blood T cell repertoires in COVID-19. Study background: The origin of the acute and convalescent COVID-19 samples was the United States, Italy and Spain.

Some clones are missing from TCRdb's copy, which holds only in-frame ones; the method was immunoSEQ multiplex PCR. The sample includes fewer than 200,000 clones, around 86% of them seen just once. Germline V gene lookup returns CDR1 SGHDN and CDR2 FVKESK. With 2 bases clipped from V and 1 base from J, the junction kept 15 bases outside the gene matches. The CDR3 spans 20 residues. The sequence was obtained from a man between 45 and 60 years old with active or convalescent COVID-19. Material for sequencing was peripheral blood. V is TRBV14 and J is TRBJ2-1; TRBD2 matches at 9 bases. CDR3 DNA: TGTGCCAGCAGCCAACCTGTGGCGCCTAGCGGGATTTTTTCCTACAATGAGCAGTTCTTC. Translating it yields CASSQPVAPSGIFSYNEQFF.